The clone carrying this TCR beta chain was seen ten or more times. These data originate in a study of blood T cell repertoires in COVID-19. Study details: From the United States, Italy and Spain came samples of acute and convalescent COVID-19. PBMCs, B-cell-depleted T cells, or T cells were the source of the cDNA or gDNA that made up the material.

This table comes from immunoSEQ multiplex PCR, and its TCRdb copy is limited to in-frame clones, with some not included. The sample carries fewer than 200,000 clones, over 75% recorded once. The germline CDR1 and CDR2 sequences are LNHDA and SQIVND (reference sequence). The CDR3 has 15 residues. Trimming cost V 6 bases and J 3 bases, with 15 bases left between them. The rearrangement uses TRBV19 and TRBJ1-5; D is perhaps TRBD1 (6 bases). Sequenced material: peripheral blood. This TCR came from a woman in her 70s with acute or convalescent COVID-19. This CDR3 is CASRVGQQLNQPQHF. DNA for the CDR3: TGTGCCAGTAGGGTCGGACAGCAGCTCAATCAGCCCCAGCATTTT.